The clone carrying this TCR beta chain was counted many times. Its specificity is not known. Diagnostic decisions used clinical symptoms, serum thyroxine and TRAb, thyroid ultrasound and orbital computed tomography. The PBMCs had their origin in 7.5 to 10 ml of fresh peripheral blood. The source material, RNA transcripts, was used to amplify TCR beta CDR3 regions. Using the HTBI primer set, a first-round RT-PCR was run on the TCR CDR3. Each CDR3 protein is one row after TCRdb ran MiXCR on the multiplex PCR reads. This sample yields fewer than 450,000 distinct CDR3 sequences, of which less than 20% are seen a single time; around 40% belongs to the top ten. The data were obtained in a study of T cells in Graves' hyperthyroidism and ophthalmopathy. Study-level findings and limits: Blood held most thyroid clonotypes expanded above 0.001 frequency. Model-based prediction identified ophthalmopathy a median approximately 6 months prior to its onset.

Material: blood. This receptor was identified in a man aged 18 to 30 with Graves' ophthalmopathy.

CDR3 sequence (DNA): TGTGCCAGCAGAGACCGGACTAGCGGGGTAGGAGAGACCCAGTACTTC. It yields the protein CASRDRTSGVGETQYF. The J gene is TRBJ2-5, the V gene TRBV6-1, with 12 bases aligning to TRBD2. V dropped 6 bases and J dropped 4; count of bases not matched to a gene: 9. The germline gives CDR1 MNHNS, CDR2 SASEGT. The CDR3 extends over 16 amino acids.